Listed here are 22 T cell receptor beta chains from one sample, sequenced in a study of CD8 T cells in ankylosing spondylitis. TCRdb re-derived calls from the 5' RACE reads in MiXCR, one entry per CDR3 protein. The table lists 180,000 or so distinct CDR3 sequences, 11% of them singletons, with 29% in the top ten. Sequencing was performed on blood, either unsorted or a sorted T cell fraction (not recorded which). These receptor sequences come from a male donor with ankylosing spondylitis or in good health (not recorded which).

This chain uses TRBV3-1 with TRBJ2-3, with D perhaps TRBD2 (5 bases). This CDR3 contains 16 residues. Germline-derived CDR1 and CDR2 are LGHDT and YNNKEL (reference sequence). V was trimmed by 5 bases and J by 0 bases, leaving 15 bases between them. The DNA for the CDR3 is TGTGCCAGCAGCACCGGCGGGTACCCTAGCACAGATACGCAGTATTTT. It translates to CASSTGGYPSTDTQYF.

The sample holds many counts of this clonotype. In nucleotides, the CDR3 is TGTGCCATCAGTGAGGCCATTGTGTCCGGGGAGCTGTTTTTT. This encodes CAISEAIVSGELFF. The chain combines TRBV10-3 with TRBJ2-2, with D uncertain. Per germline, CDR1 ENHRY and CDR2 SYGVKD. Trimming pared 2 bases from V and 6 bases from J, leaving 10 bases between. The CDR3 has 14 amino acids.

This clonotype appeared many times. The V call is TRBV29-1, the J call TRBJ1-1, with D maybe TRBD1 (6 bases). Germline V gene lookup returns CDR1 SQVTM and CDR2 ANQGSEA. The CDR3 length is 13 residues. Trimming pared 5 bases from V and 0 bases from J, leaving 10 bases between. The CDR3 here is CSVRGSVNTEAFF. CDR3 sequence (DNA): TGCAGCGTTAGGGGGTCGGTGAACACTGAAGCTTTCTTT. The whole variable domain, filled in from reference TRBV29-1 and TRBJ1-1, reads SAVISQKPSRDICQRGTSLTIQCQVDSQVTMMFWYRQQPGQSLTLIATANQGSEATYESGFVIDKFPISRPNLTFSTLTVSNMSPEDSSIYLCSVRGSVNTEAFFGQGTRLTVV.

This clonotype occurred many times. The chain employs TRBV9 and TRBJ2-7; a possible D gene is TRBD1 (6 bases). Germline V lookup: CDR1 SGDLS, CDR2 YYNGEE. Between the trimmed V and J ends, which lost 0 bases and 3 bases, there was a span of 10 bases. The CDR3 contains 14 residues. Written as DNA, the CDR3 is TGTGCCAGCAGCGTAGGCGAGGGGGACTACGAGCAGTACTTC. Translation: CASSVGEGDYEQYF.

This chain links TRBV7-9 with TRBJ2-2; D possibly matches TRBD1 or TRBD2 (5 bases each). Trimming removed 1 base from V and 2 bases from J, with 8 bases in between. The CDR3 contains 15 residues. Germline lookup yields CDR1 SEHNR and CDR2 FQNEAQ (reference sequence). In DNA, the CDR3 is TGTGCCAGCAGCTTAGTGGGACCTAACACCGGGGAGCTGTTTTTT. Its protein is CASSLVGPNTGELFF.

This clonotype was recorded at least ten times. J is TRBJ2-5 and V is TRBV28; no clear D. CDR1 is MDHEN and CDR2 is SYDVKM in the germline V gene. V lost 2 bases and J lost 2, with 12 bases in between. This CDR3 is built from 15 residues. The CDR3 protein is CASSLTVATQETQYF. DNA of the CDR3: TGTGCCAGCAGTTTAACCGTGGCCACACAAGAGACCCAGTACTTC.

This clonotype showed up just a few times. The V gene is TRBV29-1, the J gene TRBJ2-1; no clear D. The CDR3 length is 11 residues. In germline, CDR1 is SQVTM, CDR2 ANQGSEA. Between the trimmed V and J ends, which lost 2 bases and 10 bases, there was a span of 9 bases. The CDR3 loop is CSVEPSGEQFF. CDR3 DNA sequence: TGCAGCGTTGAACCCTCAGGCGAGCAGTTCTTC.

This chain connects TRBV6-1 to TRBJ1-5, with D hard to call. The CDR3 is 15 amino acids. Looked up from germline, CDR1 is MNHNS and CDR2 is SASEGT. Trimming cost V 1 base and J 2 bases, with 9 bases left between them. The chain's CDR3 is CASSEGGNGNQPQHF. Here the CDR3 DNA reads TGTGCCAGCAGTGAAGGCGGGAATGGCAATCAGCCCCAGCATTTT.

This clonotype was recorded at least ten times. The rearrangement joins TRBV9 to TRBJ1-4; the D gene is possibly TRBD1 (5 bases). Looked up from germline, CDR1 is SGDLS and CDR2 is YYNGEE. There are 14 residues in the CDR3. Trimming took off 4 bases at V and 5 bases at J, with 12 bases between the two ends. Here the CDR3 DNA reads TGTGCCAGCAGCCCACGGGGGGACAATGAAAAACTGTTTTTT. Translating gives CASSPRGDNEKLFF. Full variable domain (rest looked up from reference TRBV9 and TRBJ1-4): DSGVTQTPKHLITATGQRVTLRCSPRSGDLSVYWYQQSLDQGLQFLIQYYNGEERAKGNILERFSAQQFPDLHSELNLSSLELGDSALYFCASSPRGDNEKLFFGSGTQLSVL.

This clonotype was observed many times. The J gene is TRBJ1-2, the V gene TRBV15, with D possibly being TRBD1 (5 bases). CDR3 length: 13 amino acids. The germline V and J ends were trimmed by 4 bases and 4 bases, with 10 bases remaining between them. Germline assignment: CDR1 LNHNV and CDR2 YYDKDF (reference sequence). CDR3 nucleotide sequence: TGTGCCACCAGCAAACAACAGGTCTATGGCTACACCTTC. Protein: CATSKQQVYGYTF. Full variable domain (remainder filled in from reference TRBV15 and TRBJ1-2): DAMVIQNPRYQVTQFGKPVTLSCSQTLNHNVMYWYQQKSSQAPKLLFHYYDKDFNNEADTPDNFQSRRPNTSFCFLDIRSPGLGDTAMYLCATSKQQVYGYTFGSGTRLTVV.

V usage is TRBV13 and J usage is TRBJ2-5; the D is unclear. V lost 5 bases to trimming and J lost 2 bases, with 9 bases between them. CDR1 and CDR2 from the germline V gene are PRHDT and FYEKMQ (reference sequence). CDR3 length: 13 residues. The CDR3, as DNA: TGTGCCAGCAGCCCTCGAGCGCAAGAGACCCAGTACTTC. Translated, it gives CASSPRAQETQYF.

This clonotype was found a few times. The rearrangement links TRBV24-1 to TRBJ2-2; tentatively, D is TRBD1 (5 bases). The germline gives CDR1 KGHDR, CDR2 SFDVKD. Trimming cost V 3 bases and J 3 bases, with 7 bases left between them. This CDR3 has 14 amino acids. CDR3: CATSDRGYTGELFF. CDR3 in DNA: TGTGCCACCAGTGATAGGGGTTACACCGGGGAGCTGTTTTTT.

This clonotype was seen repeatedly, ten times or more. The chain uses TRBV12-3 or TRBV12-4 and TRBJ1-2; D is perhaps TRBD1 (5 bases). Between the trimmed V and J ends, which lost 2 bases and 4 bases, there was a span of 8 bases. The CDR3 has 13 amino acids. The CDR3 bases are TGTGCCAGCAGTTTAAACGGGGGCTATGGCTACACCTTC. It codes for CASSLNGGYGYTF.

V and J are TRBV28 and TRBJ2-7; 12 bases agree with TRBD2. Germline CDR1 MDHEN, CDR2 SYDVKM. V dropped 3 bases and J dropped 4; count of bases not matched to a gene: 4. There are 15 residues in the CDR3. The CDR3 region is CASSLPSGGGYEQYF. In DNA form, the CDR3 reads TGTGCCAGCAGTTTGCCTAGCGGGGGGGGATACGAGCAGTACTTC.

This clonotype was observed at least ten times. The gene calls are TRBV28 and TRBJ2-6; D is unclear. V was pared by 3 bases and J by 1 base, with 7 bases between. The CDR3 has 15 amino acids. From germline, CDR1 is MDHEN and CDR2 SYDVKM. In DNA, the CDR3 is TGTGCCAGCAGTTTGGTCGGGTCTGGGGCCAACGTCCTGACTTTC. The encoded protein is CASSLVGSGANVLTF.

This clonotype has a count of ten or more. The V call is TRBV5-5, the J call TRBJ2-1; possible D gene TRBD1, 6 bases. The CDR3 consists of 14 residues. Trimming took 1 base from V and 5 from J, leaving 10 bases between them. Germline assignment: CDR1 SGHKS and CDR2 YYEKEE (reference sequence). CDR3 coding DNA: TGTGCCAGCAGCTTGAAAGGACAGCACAATGAGCAGTTCTTC. Its translation: CASSLKGQHNEQFF.

The chain carries TRBV5-1 and TRBJ1-1, with unresolved D. V shed 0 bases and J shed 0 bases, with 6 bases lying between them. Per the germline V gene, CDR1 is SGHRS and CDR2 is YFSETQ. This CDR3 comprises 14 residues. The CDR3 nucleotides read TGCGCCAGCAGCTTGGCCAATATGAACACTGAAGCTTTCTTT. This gives the protein CASSLANMNTEAFF. Based on the CDR3 plus reference TRBV5-1 and TRBJ1-1, the full variable domain is KAGVTQTPRYLIKTRGQQVTLSCSPISGHRSVSWYQQTPGQGLQFLFEYFSETQRNKGNFPGRFSGRQFSNSRSEMNVSTLELGDSALYLCASSLANMNTEAFFGQGTRLTVV.

Turning to this clonotype: The missing conserved phenylalanine or tryptophan at the end of this CDR3 makes a read error likely. The chain couples TRBV12-3 or TRBV12-4 to TRBJ2-7, with TRBD2 identical over 11 bases. After removal of 6 bases from V and 1 base from J, the junction contained 5 bases not matched to a gene. The CDR3 runs to 15 residues. The CDR3 DNA follows: TGTGCCAGCAGCCACCGACTAGCGGGGTCCTACGAGCAGTACTCC. Its protein is CASSHRLAGSYEQYS.

The V gene is TRBV11-2, the J gene TRBJ2-1; 9 nucleotides align to TRBD2. The germline gives CDR1 SGHAT, CDR2 FQNNGV. V shed 5 bases and J 9 bases; nucleotides not matched to a gene: 8. The CDR3 has 14 amino acids. The CDR3 protein is CASSLAGPLSEQFF. CDR3 coding DNA: TGTGCCAGCAGCCTAGCGGGACCTTTATCTGAGCAGTTCTTC.

This clonotype was counted ten times or more. Here the CDR3 DNA reads TGTGCCAGCAGCCCAACACCGGGACAGGGGGTCGGGGAGCTGTTTTTT. Its protein product is CASSPTPGQGVGELFF. The V call is TRBV6-1, the J call TRBJ2-2; 11 bases fit TRBD1. The trim removed 6 bases at V and 7 bases at J, leaving 10 bases unmatched. Germline V lookup: CDR1 MNHNS, CDR2 SASEGT. The CDR3 is 16 amino acids.

The table lists this clonotype with a few counts. The rearrangement uses TRBV5-1 and TRBJ2-5; TRBD2 aligns across 13 bases. The CDR3 contains 18 residues. V lost 2 bases and J lost 6; bases outside the gene matches: 13. Germline-derived CDR1 and CDR2 are SGHRS and YFSETQ. This CDR3 reads CASSFPVTTSGRLKTQYF. The CDR3 coding sequence is TGCGCCAGCAGCTTTCCCGTCACGACTAGCGGGAGGTTAAAGACCCAGTACTTC.

This clonotype was seen a handful of times. The chain carries TRBV5-1 and TRBJ2-3; D ambiguous. Trimming cost V 3 bases and J 0 bases, with 8 bases left between them. The CDR3 contains 14 residues. Germline CDR1 reads SGHRS; CDR2 reads YFSETQ. The CDR3, as DNA: TGCGCCAGCAGCTCTAAGCCTAGCACAGATACGCAGTATTTT. Translating gives CASSSKPSTDTQYF.